Listed below are T cell receptor beta chains from one sample, sequenced in a study of blood T cell repertoires in COVID-19. Measured with immunoSEQ multiplex PCR; TCRdb has only the in-frame clones, and not every one. Here the sample spans 50,000 to 80,000 clones, roughly 85% being singletons. Sample: peripheral blood. All receptors come from a woman aged 55-70 years with COVID-19, enrolled during active disease. Each CDR3 is given with its conserved first and last residue. The D gene is left open where the match is weak. Not all rows give a size; the values are once, few, many and, for expanded clones, a class.

TRBV7-8	.	TRBJ2-6	.	CASSPFSPKQVASSGANVLTF	TGTGCCAGCAGCCCTTTCTCCCCTAAACAGGTGGCTAGCTCTGGGGCCAACGTCCTGACTTTC
TRBV6-5	few	TRBJ1-1	.	CASSLGREAFF	TGTGCCAGCAGTTTGGGCAGGGAAGCTTTCTTT
TRBV5-6	once	TRBJ2-2	.	CASSFAGITGELFF	TGTGCCAGCAGCTTCGCAGGGATTACCGGGGAGCTGTTTTTT
TRBV27	few	TRBJ2-3	.	CASSFTYADTQYF	TGTGCCAGCAGTTTTACTTACGCTGATACGCAGTATTTT
TRBV20-1	few	TRBJ1-1	.	CSAREAREAFF	TGCAGTGCTAGAGAAGCCCGAGAAGCTTTCTTT
TRBV7-8	.	TRBJ1-2	TRBD1	CASSPMGQANYGYTF	TGTGCCAGCAGCCCCATGGGACAGGCTAACTATGGCTACACCTTC
TRBV9	few	TRBJ2-7	.	CASSVADRSYEQYF	TGTGCCAGCAGCGTAGCTGATCGCAGTTACGAGCAGTACTTC
TRBV19	.	TRBJ2-3	.	CASSIGDTQYF	TGTGCCAGTAGTATCGGAGATACGCAGTATTTT
TRBV7-2	.	TRBJ2-3	.	CASSLESGGHMTQYF	TGTGCCAGCAGCTTAGAGTCGGGGGGCCACATGACGCAGTATTTT
TRBV27	.	TRBJ2-7	.	CASSLGDWSSYEQYF	TGTGCCAGCAGTTTAGGGGACTGGAGCTCCTACGAGCAGTACTTC
TRBV3-1/TRBV3-2	.	TRBJ1-1	.	CASSQGDTYTEAFF	TGTGCCAGCAGCCAAGGGGACACTTACACTGAAGCTTTCTTT
TRBV19	.	TRBJ2-2	TRBD2	CASSFEGSGGRTGELFF	TGTGCCAGTAGTTTTGAGGGTTCGGGAGGGCGTACCGGGGAGCTGTTTTTT
TRBV7-9	.	TRBJ2-3	TRBD2	CASSFSGTSGTDTQYF	TGTGCCAGCAGCTTCTCCGGGACTAGCGGCACAGATACGCAGTATTTT
TRBV6-5	.	TRBJ2-7	.	CASSRRGPYEQYF	TGTGCCAGCAGTCGCAGGGGCCCCTACGAGCAGTACTTC
TRBV28	.	TRBJ2-1	.	CASSGGRGRGEQFF	TGTGCCAGCAGCGGCGGGCGGGGACGGGGTGAGCAGTTCTTC
TRBV11-1	.	TRBJ1-3	.	CASSFLGGTGNTIYF	TGTGCCAGCAGCTTCCTTGGGGGCACTGGAAACACCATATATTTT
TRBV15	.	TRBJ2-7	TRBD1	CATSSPGTGDFGEQYF	TGTGCCACCAGCAGTCCCGGGACAGGGGATTTCGGCGAGCAGTACTTC
TRBV4-2	once	TRBJ2-2	.	CASSPFSLVEGGELFF	TGTGCCAGCAGCCCATTCTCCTTGGTGGAGGGCGGGGAGCTGTTTTTT
TRBV18	.	TRBJ2-3	TRBD2	CASSLVSPSGVSTDTQYF	TGTGCCAGCTCACTTGTTTCGCCTAGCGGGGTTAGCACAGATACGCAGTATTTT
TRBV2	.	TRBJ2-3	TRBD2	CASLGLAPDTQYF	TGTGCCAGCCTTGGACTAGCGCCTGATACGCAGTATTTT
TRBV19	.	TRBJ1-5	TRBD1	CASASQGQSYSNQPQHF	TGTGCCAGTGCCTCACAGGGGCAAAGCTATAGCAATCAGCCCCAGCATTTT
TRBV6-2/TRBV6-3	.	TRBJ1-1	.	CASSYSAGSTMNTEAFF	TGTGCCAGCAGTTACTCGGCAGGGTCCACTATGAACACTGAAGCTTTCTTT
TRBV6-6	few	TRBJ2-2	.	CASSYTQGSGAGELFF	TGTGCCAGCAGTTACACCCAGGGGAGTGGCGCCGGGGAGCTGTTTTTT
TRBV7-9	.	TRBJ1-5	TRBD1	CASSLDQGAQPQHF	TGTGCCAGCAGCTTAGACCAGGGGGCTCAGCCCCAGCATTTT
TRBV19	.	TRBJ2-3	.	CASSTRDTQYF	TGTGCCAGTAGTACGCGGGATACGCAGTATTTT
TRBV2	.	TRBJ1-5	.	CASRGLNQPQHF	TGTGCCAGCAGGGGCTTGAATCAGCCCCAGCATTTT